The T cell receptor (beta chain) under discussion was sequenced for a study of blood T cell repertoires in COVID-19 (dated by TCRdb to the early 2020s). Some background on the complete study: Samples covering the acute and convalescent phases of COVID-19 were provided by collaborators in the United States, Italy and Spain. The prospective study material was composed of cDNA or gDNA derived from T cells, B-cell-depleted T cells, or PBMCs. The dataset comprised deeply sampled blood TCRbeta repertoires from subjects exposed to, actively infected with, or recovered from COVID-19. The repertoires were released in a freely available public database intended as a resource for research on the immune response to SARS-CoV-2. The samples were drawn from the first 160 participants of the ongoing ImmuneRACE study and from more than 1,000 subjects provided by 6 global collaborators. Nearly every sample came with metadata listing a de-identified subject ID, COVID-19 status, age in years and sex. Where available, HLA class I and class II types were obtained from metadata supplied by the sample provider rather than from assay-based typing. General study outcomes and caveats: How much clinical and demographic metadata was included differed by source and by participant, and the metadata was provided uncurated.

The collaborating institutions used their own protocols to collect whole blood in K2EDTA tubes. For TCRbeta analysis, collaborators shipped samples in one of three forms: frozen whole blood, isolated PBMCs, or DNA extracted from either of those sample types. A word on this clone: Which antigen it targets is not known. There are no base qualities to consult, and no much larger clone falls within one base.

TCRbeta CDR3 regions were amplified from genomic DNA using the immunoSEQ Assay, a bias-controlled multiplex PCR. Processing in the source paper ran as follows. Nucleated cell counts per sample were estimated from amplification of reference gene primers within the assay. Sequence reads were collapsed and filtered to measure the absolute abundance of every unique TCRbeta CDR3 rearrangement. For each sample, productive Simpson clonality was calculated as the square root of Simpson's diversity index across productive rearrangements. The clones in this table, taken by TCRdb from immuneACCESS, are in-frame only. Not every clone is retained; where verified, under half of the shortfall comes from an unresolved V gene, and the cause of the rest is unknown. The D gene and trimming were derived from the DNA, and the V and J assignments and clone size from that table. The sample includes roughly 53,000 clones, with approximately 80% observed a single time. Of the sample, under 3% is held by the ten largest clones.

V lost 2 bases and J lost 5 bases; the stretch between them is 13 bases long. The CDR3, from cysteine to phenylalanine, totals 14 residues. Only the CDR3 DNA stays, 42 bases, in frame from base 1. The germline V gene provides CDR1 ENHRY and CDR2 SYGVKD. Specimen: peripheral blood. This receptor was identified in a man between 45 and 60 years old with acute or convalescent COVID-19. Rearrangement joined TRBV10-3 to TRBJ2-7; TRBD1 is a weak D gene call, 5 bases matching. This receptor has the CDR3 CAISEKAGSHEQYF. The sequence in DNA is TGTGCCATCAGTGAGAAGGCAGGGTCCCACGAGCAGTACTTC.